This passage covers 8 T cell receptor beta chains from one sample sequenced in a study of shared clonotypes between healthy human individuals. Profiling relied on immunoSEQ multiplex PCR, and the TCRdb table lists in-frame clones only, not all of them. The repertoire includes around 1.1 million clones, around 82% of them detected once, and 0.5% to 0.65% sits in the top ten. The specimen was memory CD4+ T cells from PBMCs. The subset is: CD45RA-negative fraction. These receptors all come from a man between 18 and 35 years old in good health. Some clones in this sample may be carry-over from other donors' samples.

The J gene is TRBJ1-3, the V gene TRBV28, with 7 positions matching TRBD1. CDR1 and CDR2 (germline): MDHEN, SYDVKM. V dropped 5 bases and J dropped 0; count of bases not matched to a gene: 7. The CDR3 loop spans 16 amino acids. DNA of the CDR3: TGTGCCAGCAGTACCTCCGGGACAGCCTCTGGAAACACCATATATTTT. Translation: CASSTSGTASGNTIYF.

The rearrangement joins TRBV5-1 to TRBJ1-2; TRBD1 is a possible D gene (6 bases). CDR1 and CDR2 (germline): SGHRS, YFSETQ. Trimming removed 6 bases from V and 1 base from J, with 13 bases in between. The CDR3 runs 14 residues. The CDR3 DNA reads as TGCGCCAGCACTGTGGGGGCGCTTAACTATGGCTACACCTTC. Its protein product is CASTVGALNYGYTF.

The chain combines TRBV10-3 with TRBJ2-3; 10 bases fit TRBD1. Germline V gives CDR1 ENHRY, CDR2 SYGVKD. Germline trimming cut 4 bases from V and 10 bases from J; bases unmatched to any gene: 14. The CDR3 extends over 16 amino acids. The CDR3, as DNA: TGTGCCATCAGTGTTTCCCCTGGACAGGGGGAATATCCGCAGTATTTT. It yields the protein CAISVSPGQGEYPQYF.

The rearrangement links TRBV5-1 to TRBJ1-5; D gene unclear. The CDR3 is made up of 15 amino acids. Per germline, CDR1 SGHRS and CDR2 YFSETQ. V gave up 4 bases and J gave up 0 bases, with 11 bases separating them. The CDR3 bases are TGCGCCAGCAGCCCAGGACCTTATAGCAATCAGCCCCAGCATTTT. This gives the protein CASSPGPYSNQPQHF.

The V call is TRBV19, the J call TRBJ2-7, with TRBD1 matching over 8 bases. CDR1 is LNHDA and CDR2 is SQIVND in the germline V gene (reference sequence). V dropped 8 bases and J dropped 5; count of bases not matched to a gene: 14. CDR3 length: 15 residues. The CDR3, as DNA: TGTGCCAGTCGTGAGACCGGACAGGGCAACCACGAGCAGTACTTC. Its translation is CASRETGQGNHEQYF. The whole variable domain, remainder taken from reference TRBV19 and TRBJ2-7, is DGGITQSPKYLFRKEGQNVTLSCEQNLNHDAMYWYRQDPGQGLRLIYYSQIVNDFQKGDIAEGYSVSREKKESFPLTVTSAQKNPTAFYLCASRETGQGNHEQYFGPGTRLTVT.

V gene TRBV9 combines with J gene TRBJ2-3; TRBD2 matches 7 bases. This CDR3 is built from 15 residues. Looked up from germline, CDR1 is SGDLS and CDR2 is YYNGEE. J was trimmed by 2 bases and V by 4 bases; bases with no gene match: 7. The CDR3: CASSKRDGSTDTQYF. The CDR3 region has the DNA TGTGCCAGCAGCAAGCGGGACGGATCCACAGATACGCAGTATTTT. Full variable domain (remainder filled in from reference TRBV9 and TRBJ2-3): DSGVTQTPKHLITATGQRVTLRCSPRSGDLSVYWYQQSLDQGLQFLIQYYNGEERAKGNILERFSAQQFPDLHSELNLSSLELGDSALYFCASSKRDGSTDTQYFGPGTRLTVL.

The J gene is TRBJ1-3, the V gene TRBV4-1, with 11 bases that match TRBD1. Germline CDR1 reads MGHRA; CDR2 reads YSYEKL. J lost 4 bases, V lost 3 bases, and 5 bases had no gene match. This CDR3 is built from 16 residues. The CDR3 loop reads CASSQDRGLAGNTIYF. CDR3 in DNA: TGCGCCAGCAGCCAGGACAGGGGGCTGGCCGGAAACACCATATATTTT.

This rearrangement joins TRBV28 to TRBJ2-5; TRBD1 is a possible D gene (5 bases). Germline V lookup: CDR1 MDHEN, CDR2 SYDVKM. The CDR3 length is 13 residues. Trimming took off 6 bases at V and 4 bases at J, with 12 bases between the two ends. CDR3 DNA: TGTGCCAGCAGGCCACAAGGGGTAGAGACCCAGTACTTC. This encodes CASRPQGVETQYF.